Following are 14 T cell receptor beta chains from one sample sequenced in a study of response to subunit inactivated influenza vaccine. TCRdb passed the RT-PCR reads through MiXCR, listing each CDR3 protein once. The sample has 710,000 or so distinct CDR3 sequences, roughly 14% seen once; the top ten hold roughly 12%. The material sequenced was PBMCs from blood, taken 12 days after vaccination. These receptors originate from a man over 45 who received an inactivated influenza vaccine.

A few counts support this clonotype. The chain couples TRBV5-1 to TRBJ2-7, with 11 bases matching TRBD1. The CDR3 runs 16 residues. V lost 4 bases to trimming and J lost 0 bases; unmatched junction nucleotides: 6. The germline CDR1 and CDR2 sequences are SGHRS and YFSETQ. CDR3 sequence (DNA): TGCGCCAGCAGCCCCAGGACAGGGGGCCCCTCCTACGAGCAGTACTTC. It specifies CASSPRTGGPSYEQYF.

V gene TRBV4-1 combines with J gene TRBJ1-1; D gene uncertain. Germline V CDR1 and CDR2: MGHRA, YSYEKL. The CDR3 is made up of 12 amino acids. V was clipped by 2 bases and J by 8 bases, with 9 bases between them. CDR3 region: CASSQSPTEAFF. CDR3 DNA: TGCGCCAGCAGCCAAAGTCCGACCGAAGCTTTCTTT.

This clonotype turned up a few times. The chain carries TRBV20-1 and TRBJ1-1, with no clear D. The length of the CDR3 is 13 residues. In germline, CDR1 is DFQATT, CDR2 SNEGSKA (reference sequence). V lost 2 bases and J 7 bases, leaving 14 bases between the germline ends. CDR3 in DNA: TGCAGTGCTAGACCACTGGCGGAGGGTGAAGCTTTCTTT. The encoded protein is CSARPLAEGEAFF.

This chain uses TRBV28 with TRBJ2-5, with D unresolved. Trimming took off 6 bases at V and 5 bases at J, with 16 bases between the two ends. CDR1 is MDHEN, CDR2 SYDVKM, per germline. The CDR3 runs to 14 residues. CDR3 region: CASSRNHAGETQYF. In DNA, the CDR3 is TGTGCCAGCAGCCGAAACCATGCTGGGGAGACCCAGTACTTC.

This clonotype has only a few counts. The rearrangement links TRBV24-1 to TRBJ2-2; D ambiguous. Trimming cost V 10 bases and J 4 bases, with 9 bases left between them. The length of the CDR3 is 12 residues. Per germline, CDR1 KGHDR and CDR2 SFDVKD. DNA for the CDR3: TGTGCCACAGGAGCCTCCACCGGGGAGCTGTTTTTT. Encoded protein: CATGASTGELFF.

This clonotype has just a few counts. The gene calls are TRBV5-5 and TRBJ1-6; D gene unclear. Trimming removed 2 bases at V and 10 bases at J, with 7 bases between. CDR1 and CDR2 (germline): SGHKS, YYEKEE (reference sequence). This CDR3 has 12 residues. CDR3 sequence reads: CASSLRGSPLHF. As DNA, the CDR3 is TGTGCCAGCAGCTTAAGAGGATCACCCCTCCACTTT.

The CDR3 DNA is TGTGCCAGCAGCCGACTGGTTACAACCGGGGAGCTGTTTTTT. Amino acids: CASSRLVTTGELFF. V gene TRBV7-2 combines with J gene TRBJ2-2; D remains unclear. From germline, CDR1 is SGHTA and CDR2 FQGNSA. The V gene lost 5 bases and the J gene lost 5 bases, with 12 bases spanning the gap. The CDR3 totals 14 residues.

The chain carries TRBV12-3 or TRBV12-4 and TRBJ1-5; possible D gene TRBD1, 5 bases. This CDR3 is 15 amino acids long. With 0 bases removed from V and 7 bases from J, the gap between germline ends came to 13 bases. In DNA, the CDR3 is TGTGCCAGCAGTTTAGCCGCAGGGATTAGGCAGCCCCAGCATTTT. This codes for CASSLAAGIRQPQHF.

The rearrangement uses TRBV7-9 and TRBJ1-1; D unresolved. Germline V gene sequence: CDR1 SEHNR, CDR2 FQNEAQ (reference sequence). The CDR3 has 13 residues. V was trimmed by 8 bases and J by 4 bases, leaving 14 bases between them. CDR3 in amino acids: CASQRIVGTEAFF. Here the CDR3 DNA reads TGTGCCAGCCAAAGGATCGTTGGCACTGAAGCTTTCTTT.

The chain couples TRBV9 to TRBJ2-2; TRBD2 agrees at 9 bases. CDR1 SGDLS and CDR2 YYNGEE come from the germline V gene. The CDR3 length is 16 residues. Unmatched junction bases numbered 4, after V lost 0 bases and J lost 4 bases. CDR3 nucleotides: TGTGCCAGCAGCGTAGTAGCGGGGGTTACCACCGGGGAGCTGTTTTTT. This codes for CASSVVAGVTTGELFF.

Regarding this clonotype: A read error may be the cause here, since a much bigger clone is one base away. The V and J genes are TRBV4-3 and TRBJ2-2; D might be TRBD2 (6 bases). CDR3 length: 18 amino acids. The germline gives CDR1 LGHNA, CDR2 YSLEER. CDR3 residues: CARSQEPGTRLYTGELFF. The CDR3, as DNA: TGCGCCAGAAGCCAAGAACCGGGGACTCGTCTTTACACCGGGGAGCTGTTTTTT.

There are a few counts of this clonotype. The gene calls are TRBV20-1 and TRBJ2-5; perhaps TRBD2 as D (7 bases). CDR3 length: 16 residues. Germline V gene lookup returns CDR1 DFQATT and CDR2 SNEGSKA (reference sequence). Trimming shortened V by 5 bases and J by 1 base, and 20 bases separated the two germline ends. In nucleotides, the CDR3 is TGCAGTGCTCCAGACTTGGGGGCTAGCGGCCAAGAGACCCAGTACTTC. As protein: CSAPDLGASGQETQYF.

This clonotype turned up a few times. CDR3 amino acids: CASSEKNTGELFF. CDR3 sequence (DNA): TGTGCCAGCAGTGAAAAGAACACCGGGGAGCTGTTTTTT. The chain carries TRBV6-1 and TRBJ2-2; D ambiguous. This CDR3 has 13 residues. Trimming removed 2 bases at V and 1 base at J, with 2 bases between. CDR1 is MNHNS and CDR2 is SASEGT in the germline V gene.

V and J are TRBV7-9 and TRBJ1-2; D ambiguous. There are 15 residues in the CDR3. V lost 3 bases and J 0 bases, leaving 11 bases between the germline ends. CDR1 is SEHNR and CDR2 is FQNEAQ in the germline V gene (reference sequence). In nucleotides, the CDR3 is TGTGCCAGCAGCTTCCACGTTGGAGCTAACTATGGCTACACCTTC. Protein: CASSFHVGANYGYTF.